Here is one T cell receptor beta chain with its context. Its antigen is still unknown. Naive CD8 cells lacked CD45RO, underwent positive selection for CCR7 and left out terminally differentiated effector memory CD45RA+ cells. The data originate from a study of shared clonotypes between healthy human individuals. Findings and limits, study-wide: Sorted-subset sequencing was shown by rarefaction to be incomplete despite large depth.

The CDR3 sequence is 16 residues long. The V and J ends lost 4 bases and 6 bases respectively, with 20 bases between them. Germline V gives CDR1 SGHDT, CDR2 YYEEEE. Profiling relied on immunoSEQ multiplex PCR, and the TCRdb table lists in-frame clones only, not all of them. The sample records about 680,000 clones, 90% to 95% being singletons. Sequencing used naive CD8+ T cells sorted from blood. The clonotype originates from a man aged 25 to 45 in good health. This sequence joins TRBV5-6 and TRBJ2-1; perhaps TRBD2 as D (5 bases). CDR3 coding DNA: TGTGCCAGCAGCCCGGAGGTGACAATGTTATCCAATGAGCAGTTCTTC. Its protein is CASSPEVTMLSNEQFF.